This T cell receptor beta chain was identified in a study of response to subunit inactivated influenza vaccine. V lost 7 bases to trimming and J lost 8 bases, with 16 bases between them. CDR1 MNHNS and CDR2 SASEGT come from the germline V gene. This CDR3 has 13 amino acids. Study conclusions and caveats: Each seasonal influenza vaccination, the authors suggested, recruits few new T cells.

One entry per CDR3 protein results from TCRdb running MiXCR on the RT-PCR reads. The table lists hundreds of thousands of distinct CDR3 sequences, approximately 12% of them singletons. As for this clonotype: No antigen is known for it.

The source was PBMCs from blood, collected on the day of vaccination. The receptor was derived from a man in his fifties who received an inactivated influenza vaccine. This sequence joins TRBV6-1 and TRBJ2-3; a possible D gene is TRBD2 (5 bases). CDR3 DNA: TGTGCCAGCAAATTACCCAGTGCGGGTACGCAGTATTTT. This encodes CASKLPSAGTQYF.